A single sample is the source of the 28 T cell receptor beta chains below, sequenced in a study of cytomegalovirus exposure and HLA in healthy donors. 60 Vbeta and 13 Jbeta primers were used in PCR. Clones were sequenced by immunoSEQ multiplex PCR, and TCRdb holds only the in-frame ones, with some missing. The sample yields 150,000 to 200,000 clones, 62% seen once. The source material was PBMCs. These receptors were taken from a middle-aged man in good health and CMV-seronegative.

About this clone: The CDR3 carries no conserved terminal phenylalanine or tryptophan, so it likely arises from a read error. The chain combines TRBV4-1 with TRBJ2-3, with a weak D call TRBD1 (6 bases). There are 13 residues in the CDR3. V lost 4 bases and J 6 bases, leaving 11 bases between the germline ends. CDR1 and CDR2 from the germline V gene are MGHRA and YSYEKL. The chain's CDR3 is CASSPPGADTQYS. The CDR3 bases are TGCGCCAGCAGCCCTCCAGGGGCTGATACGCAGTATTCT.

The chain carries TRBV6-5 and TRBJ1-1; tentatively, D is TRBD1 (6 bases). The V end was cut by 2 bases, the J end by 3 bases, with 10 bases between. CDR3 size: 14 residues. Germline V gives CDR1 MNHEY, CDR2 SVGAGI. This CDR3 is CASSYVGADTEAFF. The CDR3 coding sequence is TGTGCCAGCAGTTACGTGGGGGCTGACACTGAAGCTTTCTTT.

The chain joins TRBV29-1 to TRBJ2-7; a weak D match, TRBD2 (6 bases). The V gene lost 5 bases and the J gene lost 4 bases, with 15 bases spanning the gap. Germline V lookup: CDR1 SQVTM, CDR2 ANQGSEA. This CDR3 is 13 amino acids long. Written as DNA, the CDR3 is TGCAGCGTTCGCGGGACGGTCTCGTACGAGCAGTACTTC. Residues: CSVRGTVSYEQYF.

This rearrangement joins TRBV5-1 to TRBJ2-3, with 8 bases identical to TRBD1. The CDR3 runs 16 residues. The germline V gene encodes CDR1 SGHRS and CDR2 YFSETQ. Trimming at V came to 3 bases and at J to 3 bases, leaving 9 bases not matched to a gene. CDR3 sequence: CASSSADRGNTDTQYF. The CDR3 DNA is TGCGCCAGCAGCTCCGCCGACAGGGGAAATACAGATACGCAGTATTTT.

This clone was observed a few times. V usage is TRBV4-2 and J usage is TRBJ2-1; 8 bases map to TRBD2. J was trimmed by 7 bases and V by 4 bases; bases with no gene match: 15. CDR3 length equals 17 residues. Germline V gene lookup returns CDR1 LGHNA and CDR2 YNFKEQ. The CDR3 here is CASSLLAGRSLPNEQFF. The DNA of the CDR3 is TGTGCCAGCAGCCTCTTAGCGGGACGCTCACTGCCTAATGAGCAGTTCTTC.

This chain links TRBV7-9 with TRBJ2-1; D gene unclear. The germline gives CDR1 SEHNR, CDR2 FQNEAQ (reference sequence). The CDR3 extends over 11 amino acids. Trimming left V 2 bases short and J 9 bases short, with 5 bases between. The CDR3 protein is CASSLSVEQFF. The DNA for the CDR3 is TGTGCCAGCAGCTTAAGCGTTGAGCAGTTCTTC.

The rearrangement uses TRBV2 and TRBJ2-7; 13 bases map to TRBD2. Losses at the gene ends were 6 bases for V and 5 bases for J; bases not matched to a gene: 4. The germline CDR1 and CDR2 sequences are SNHLY and FYNNEI. The CDR3 has 14 residues. The CDR3 DNA reads TGTGCCAGCAGGACCGGACTAGCGGGAGACGAGCAGTACTTC. It translates to CASRTGLAGDEQYF.

The rearrangement uses TRBV6-5 and TRBJ2-3; possibly TRBD1 for D (6 bases). The CDR3 contains 14 residues. The V end was cut by 1 base, the J end by 3 bases, with 8 bases between. Germline V gives CDR1 MNHEY, CDR2 SVGAGI. The CDR3 region has the DNA TGTGCCAGCAGTTACTGGCAGGGGACAGATACGCAGTATTTT. This gives the protein CASSYWQGTDTQYF.

The V call is TRBV5-6, the J call TRBJ2-3, with 10 nucleotides matching TRBD1. Germline CDR1 reads SGHDT; CDR2 reads YYEEEE. Trimming cost V 5 bases and J 3 bases; bases outside gene matches: 6. The CDR3 loop spans 15 amino acids. The CDR3 spells CASRPDRGRTDTQYF. The CDR3 nucleotides are TGTGCCAGCAGACCCGACAGGGGGCGTACAGATACGCAGTATTTT.

V is TRBV7-8 and J is TRBJ2-2; TRBD2 aligns across 10 bases. The trim removed 1 base at V and 8 bases at J, leaving 13 bases unmatched. This CDR3 contains 18 residues. Germline V CDR1 and CDR2: SGHVS, FQNEAQ. The CDR3 coding sequence is TGTGCCAGCAGCTTAGGCGTACTAGCGGGAACGGATGGTGGGGAGCTGTTTTTT. This encodes CASSLGVLAGTDGGELFF. The full variable domain, completed using reference TRBV7-8 and TRBJ2-2, is GAGVSQSPRYKVAKRGQDVALRCDPISGHVSLFWYQQALGQGPEFLTYFQNEAQLDKSGLPSDRFFAERPEGSVSTLKIQRTQQEDSAVYLCASSLGVLAGTDGGELFFGEGSRLTVL.

CDR3 DNA sequence: TGTGCCAGCAGCTTAGATTTGGGAGGGCACACTGAAGCTTTCTTT. Its translation is CASSLDLGGHTEAFF. V usage is TRBV7-9 and J usage is TRBJ1-1; D remains ambiguous. Germline V gene lookup returns CDR1 SEHNR and CDR2 FQNEAQ (reference sequence). V was trimmed by 1 base and J by 3 bases, leaving 12 bases between them. The CDR3 has 15 residues.

The V gene is TRBV29-1, the J gene TRBJ2-2, with a weak D call TRBD1 (7 bases). Germline V gene data show CDR1 as SQVTM and CDR2 as ANQGSEA. The CDR3 covers 13 residues. The germline V and J ends were trimmed by 6 bases and 7 bases, with 15 bases remaining between them. CDR3 region: CSVERGTVGELFF. The CDR3 DNA reads TGCAGCGTGGAACGCGGGACAGTCGGGGAGCTGTTTTTT.

This chain joins TRBV30 and TRBJ1-4; no firm D call. Germline V gene data show CDR1 as GTSNPN and CDR2 as SVGIG (reference sequence). V was pared by 4 bases and J by 7 bases, with 10 bases between. CDR3 length: 12 residues. The CDR3 nucleotides read TGTGCCTGGACCGAAACTGGTGAAAAACTGTTTTTT. Its protein is CAWTETGEKLFF.

This chain connects TRBV18 to TRBJ2-6, with TRBD1 matching over 11 bases. The CDR3 is 21 residues long. V shed 5 bases and J 3 bases; nucleotides not matched to a gene: 18. CDR1 KGHSH and CDR2 LQKENI come from the germline V gene. CDR3 nucleotide sequence: TGTGCCAGCTCATCGACTCAAGCACGGGGACAGGGGGTCTATGGGGCCAACGTCCTGACTTTC. Translation gives CASSSTQARGQGVYGANVLTF.

A few counts support this clone. Other DNA sequences from this sample encode an identical CDR3 as well. The chain joins TRBV7-2 to TRBJ2-5; 7 bases agree with TRBD2. CDR3 length: 13 amino acids. V lost 3 bases and J lost 3; bases outside the gene matches: 1. Per the germline V gene, CDR1 is SGHTA and CDR2 is FQGNSA. CDR3 in DNA: TGTGCCAGCAGCTTCGCGGGGGAAGAGACCCAGTACTTC. Its protein is CASSFAGEETQYF.

V is TRBV7-9 and J is TRBJ1-1; 8 nucleotides line up with TRBD1. Losses at the gene ends were 2 bases for V and 2 bases for J; bases not matched to a gene: 4. CDR1 is SEHNR, CDR2 FQNEAQ, per germline (reference sequence). This CDR3 comprises 15 residues. This CDR3 reads CASSLQGALNTEAFF. CDR3 nucleotides: TGTGCCAGCAGCTTACAGGGGGCCCTAAACACTGAAGCTTTCTTT.

The CDR3 sequence is CASSDVVAGFYEQYF. The CDR3 DNA follows: TGTGCCAGCAGCGACGTGGTAGCGGGGTTCTACGAGCAGTACTTC. The chain couples TRBV2 to TRBJ2-7; 8 bases line up with TRBD2. The trim removed 6 bases at V and 3 bases at J, leaving 10 bases unmatched. The CDR3 is made up of 15 amino acids. Germline assignment: CDR1 SNHLY and CDR2 FYNNEI.

The CDR3 DNA reads as TGCGCCAGCAGCTTGAGGGGCGTCGGTAATGAAAAACTGTTTTTT. Its protein product is CASSLRGVGNEKLFF. The chain couples TRBV5-1 to TRBJ1-4; D may be TRBD1 (5 bases). The CDR3 has 15 amino acids. Germline V gene sequence: CDR1 SGHRS, CDR2 YFSETQ. Trimming took 1 base from V and 4 from J, leaving 11 bases between them.

The chain combines TRBV6-4 with TRBJ2-3, with 8 bases that match TRBD2. The CDR3 has 15 residues. The V gene's germline CDR1 is MRHNA and CDR2 SNTAGT. The V and J ends lost 5 bases and 2 bases, in that order; junction bases with no gene match: 6. The CDR3 DNA reads as TGTGCCAGCAGTTTAGCGGGATCTATCACAGATACGCAGTATTTT. Protein product: CASSLAGSITDTQYF.

The chain joins TRBV18 to TRBJ1-1; D is perhaps TRBD1 (5 bases). Trimming removed 8 bases from V and 10 bases from J, with 14 bases in between. The CDR3 extends over 11 amino acids. Germline CDR1 KGHSH, CDR2 LQKENI. CDR3 protein: CASAGQGAAFF. In DNA, the CDR3 is TGTGCCAGCGCCGGGCAGGGCGCAGCTTTCTTT.

The rearrangement links TRBV6-6 to TRBJ2-1; TRBD2 matches at 12 bases. J was trimmed by 10 bases and V by 6 bases; bases with no gene match: 10. The germline gives CDR1 MNHNY, CDR2 SVGAGI (reference sequence). The CDR3 length is 15 residues. The CDR3 sequence is CASRSTSGGPTEQFF. The DNA of the CDR3 is TGTGCCAGCAGATCTACTAGCGGGGGGCCCACCGAGCAGTTCTTC.

This clone showed up just a few times. V usage is TRBV7-2 and J usage is TRBJ2-7; D remains ambiguous. CDR1 is SGHTA, CDR2 FQGNSA, per germline. This CDR3 spans 12 amino acids. Trimming took 2 bases from V and 3 from J, leaving 5 bases between them. CDR3 bases: TGTGCCAGCAGCTTACTAGGCTACGAGCAGTACTTC. Amino acid sequence: CASSLLGYEQYF.

This clone came up a few times. This chain uses TRBV6-5 with TRBJ1-1, with TRBD1 identical over 7 bases. The CDR3 runs to 13 residues. Per the germline V gene, CDR1 is MNHEY and CDR2 is SVGAGI. The junction had 4 bases not matched to a gene; V was cut back by 2 bases and J by 7 bases. The CDR3 here is CASSYDRVGEAFF. The DNA for the CDR3 is TGTGCCAGCAGTTACGACAGGGTGGGTGAAGCTTTCTTT.

The DNA for the CDR3 is TGTGCCAGCAGTGAACTAGCGGGAGCCTACGAGCAGTACTTC. Its translation is CASSELAGAYEQYF. This sequence joins TRBV6-4 and TRBJ2-7; 11 positions match TRBD2. Germline trimming cut 3 bases from V and 2 bases from J; bases unmatched to any gene: 0. Germline V gives CDR1 MRHNA, CDR2 SNTAGT. The CDR3 totals 14 residues.

V gene TRBV6-1 combines with J gene TRBJ2-5, with 7 bases lining up with TRBD1. Gene TRBJ2-7 matches the end of the DNA better, so the J call may be wrong. The germline gives CDR1 MNHNS, CDR2 SASEGT. The CDR3 length is 13 residues. As DNA, the CDR3 is TGTGCCAGCAGGATCGACAGGGCCCACGAGCAGTACTTC. It encodes CASRIDRAHEQYF.

The V and J genes are TRBV29-1 and TRBJ2-7; 7 positions agree with TRBD1. The V segment lost 6 bases and the J segment 3 bases; nucleotides outside the gene matches: 11. This CDR3 is built from 14 residues. Germline CDR1 reads SQVTM; CDR2 reads ANQGSEA. The CDR3 protein is CSVEDTGADYEQYF. The CDR3 bases are TGCAGCGTCGAGGATACAGGGGCTGACTACGAGCAGTACTTC.

This sequence joins TRBV7-2 and TRBJ1-5; perhaps TRBD1 as D (6 bases). The CDR3 length is 14 residues. Germline V gene lookup returns CDR1 SGHTA and CDR2 FQGNSA. The V end lost 4 bases, the J end lost 6 bases, and 13 bases lay between the germline ends. CDR3 DNA: TGTGCCAGCAGCTCCATAGGACAGACTCAGCCCCAGCATTTT. The encoded protein is CASSSIGQTQPQHF.

The chain has TRBV5-6 and TRBJ2-3; TRBD1 matches at 7 bases. Per germline, CDR1 SGHDT and CDR2 YYEEEE. The CDR3 extends over 15 amino acids. After removal of 2 bases from V and 5 bases from J, the junction contained 8 bases not matched to a gene. The CDR3: CASSFGPTGLDTQYF. The CDR3 region has the DNA TGTGCCAGCAGCTTTGGGCCGACAGGGCTAGATACGCAGTATTTT.